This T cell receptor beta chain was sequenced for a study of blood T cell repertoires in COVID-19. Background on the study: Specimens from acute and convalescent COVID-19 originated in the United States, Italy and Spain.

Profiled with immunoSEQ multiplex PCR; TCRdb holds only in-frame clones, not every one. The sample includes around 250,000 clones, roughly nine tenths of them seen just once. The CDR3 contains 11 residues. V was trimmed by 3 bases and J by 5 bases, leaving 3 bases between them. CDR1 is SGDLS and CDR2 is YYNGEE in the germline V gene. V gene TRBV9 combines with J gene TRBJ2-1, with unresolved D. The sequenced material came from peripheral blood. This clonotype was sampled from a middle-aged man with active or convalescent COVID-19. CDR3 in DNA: TGTGCCAGCAGCGGAGACAATGAGCAGTTCTTC. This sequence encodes CASSGDNEQFF.